The rows below give T cell receptor beta chains drawn from one sample of a study of T-cell memory formation after mild COVID-19. TCRdb reprocessed the 5' RACE reads via MiXCR and lists one record per CDR3 protein. The table has 250,000 to 300,000 distinct CDR3 sequences, around 15% seen once. The specimen sequenced was PBMCs or a T cell subset sorted from them (not recorded which). The source is a man younger than 35 who had mild COVID-19 (a few samples of this study predate the infection). Cell type and time point are not known. CDR3s include the opening cysteine and the closing phenylalanine or tryptophan. The D gene is left open where the match is weak. The listing skips clone size in some rows; elsewhere it reads once, few, many or a size class.

clone_size	j_call	v_call	cdr3_length	d_call	cdr3_nt	cdr3_aa
few	TRBJ2-7	TRBV4-1	14	TRBD2	TGCGCCAGCAGCCCTCGCGGGGGGGCCAACGAGCAGTACTTC	CASSPRGGANEQYF
NA	TRBJ2-2	TRBV29-1	17	NA	TGCAGCGTTTCTCGGTATCGGGACAACCTATACACCGGGGAGCTGTTTTTT	CSVSRYRDNLYTGELFF
few	TRBJ1-6	TRBV3-1	14	TRBD1	TGTGCCAGCAGCCAGGGACAGGGCTTTTCACCCCTCCACTTT	CASSQGQGFSPLHF
few	TRBJ2-1	TRBV20-1	13	TRBD1	TGCAGTGGGTCCGGGGACAGGGGCGGTGAGCAGTTCTTC	CSGSGDRGGEQFF
few	TRBJ2-2	TRBV7-3	13	NA	TGTGCCAGCAGGCAGGGACGAACCGGGGAGCTGTTTTTT	CASRQGRTGELFF
NA	TRBJ2-3	TRBV6-5	15	NA	TGTGCCAGCAGTTACTTGGACATCTTCACAGATACGCAGTATTTT	CASSYLDIFTDTQYF
NA	TRBJ2-3	TRBV2	13	TRBD2	TGTGCCTCCTCAGGGAGGGGCACAGATACGCAGTATTTT	CASSGRGTDTQYF
NA	TRBJ2-4	TRBV25-1	13	NA	TGTGCCAGCAGCTGGAGGGTTGGGGTCATTCAGTACTTC	CASSWRVGVIQYF
few	TRBJ1-1	TRBV19	13	NA	TGTGCCAGTAGATTAAGCCTGAACACTGAAGCTTTCTTT	CASRLSLNTEAFF
few	TRBJ1-1	TRBV5-1	14	NA	TGCGCCAGCAGCTTGGAAAAGGGGATTACTGAAGCTTTCTTT	CASSLEKGITEAFF
NA	TRBJ2-6	TRBV6-1	15	NA	TGTGCCAGCAGTAAACATGTCTCTGGGGCCAACGTCCTGACTTTC	CASSKHVSGANVLTF
NA	TRBJ2-3	TRBV5-1	13	NA	TGCGCCAGCAGCTTGGTAGTTTCAGATACGCAGTATTTT	CASSLVVSDTQYF
NA	TRBJ1-4	TRBV9	13	NA	TGTGCCAGCAGCGTCGGGGCGAAAGAAAAACTGTTTTTT	CASSVGAKEKLFF
many	TRBJ2-6	TRBV7-6	13	NA	TGTGCCAGCAGCTCCTCTGGGGCCAACGTCCTGACTTTC	CASSSSGANVLTF
once	TRBJ2-1	TRBV29-1	11	NA	TGCAGCGCCGGGGACTACAATGAGCAGTTCTTC	CSAGDYNEQFF
many	TRBJ1-5	TRBV12-3/TRBV12-4	13	TRBD1	TGTGCCAGCCGGGACAGGGTAGTTCAGCCCCAGCATTTT	CASRDRVVQPQHF
NA	TRBJ1-4	TRBV12-3/TRBV12-4	16	TRBD1	TGTGCCAGCAGCCAAGAGCCGGGACAGGGGGGAGGAAAACTGTTTTTT	CASSQEPGQGGGKLFF
NA	TRBJ2-2	TRBV5-1	13	NA	TGCGCCAGCAGCTTGGAGACAACCGGGGAGCTGTTTTTT	CASSLETTGELFF
few	TRBJ1-5	TRBV12-3/TRBV12-4	13	NA	TGTGCCAGCAGTTGGGAGACAGGTCAGCCCCAGCATTTT	CASSWETGQPQHF
NA	TRBJ2-1	TRBV4-2	14	NA	TGTGCCAGCAGCCATCTATCAGGTGACAATGAGCAGTTCTTC	CASSHLSGDNEQFF
few	TRBJ2-7	TRBV4-3	13	TRBD1	TGCGCCAGCAGCTCCAGACAGGGCCACGAGCAGTACTTC	CASSSRQGHEQYF
NA	TRBJ2-1	TRBV7-7	14	TRBD2	TGTGCCAGCAGCTTAGGAGGACTAGTCAGTGAGCAGTTCTTC	CASSLGGLVSEQFF
NA	TRBJ2-1	TRBV28	17	NA	TGTGCCAGCACCGGGACTACACGGGACACTAGATACAATGAGCAGTTCTTC	CASTGTTRDTRYNEQFF
NA	TRBJ2-7	TRBV4-3	14	TRBD1	TGCGCCAGCAGCCTGGGACAGGGGGCACACGAGCAGTACTTC	CASSLGQGAHEQYF
NA	TRBJ2-7	TRBV7-9	14	TRBD1	TGTGCCAGCAGCCTGACAGGGGGCCCCGACGAGCAGTACTTC	CASSLTGGPDEQYF
NA	TRBJ2-7	TRBV6-5	15	NA	TGTGCCAGCAGTTACCTGGCGGGGACCCCCTACGAGCAGTACTTC	CASSYLAGTPYEQYF
NA	TRBJ2-7	TRBV6-2/TRBV6-3	16	NA	TGTGCCAGCAGTCGGGCCGCGGGGGCTGGTAGGCACGAGCAGTACTTC	CASSRAAGAGRHEQYF